Listed below are T cell receptor beta chains from one sample, sequenced in a study of T cell responses to AZD1222 COVID-19 vaccine. Libraries were prepared by immunoSEQ multiplex PCR; TCRdb keeps only in-frame clonotypes and omits some of them. The data show approximately 150,000 clones, with roughly 87% seen just once and 5.1% held by the top ten. The specimen comprised peripheral blood, sampled on day 0 of AZD1222 vaccination. Source of these receptors: an adult in good health. The CDR3 runs from the conserved cysteine through the conserved F or W. A D gene is named only where the DNA matches it firmly. Only part of the rows carry a size: once, few, many, or a class if the clone is expanded.

D: .; V: TRBV27; J: TRBJ1-5; size: .; length: 14; CDR3: CASSPGGAGQPQHF; DNA: TGTGCCAGCAGTCCCGGGGGCGCGGGGCAGCCCCAGCATTTT
D: TRBD1; V: TRBV7-2; J: TRBJ2-5; size: .; length: 15; CDR3: CASSFGDRVKETQYF; DNA: TGTGCCAGCAGCTTTGGGGACAGGGTGAAAGAGACCCAGTACTTC
D: TRBD1; V: TRBV24-1; J: TRBJ2-7; size: .; length: 15; CDR3: CATSDSRTGGDEQYF; DNA: TGTGCCACCAGTGATTCCCGGACAGGGGGGGACGAGCAGTACTTC
D: .; V: TRBV30; J: TRBJ2-1; size: .; length: 13; CDR3: CAWSPGSYNEQFF; DNA: TGTGCCTGGAGTCCGGGATCCTACAATGAGCAGTTCTTC
D: TRBD2; V: TRBV4-1; J: TRBJ2-3; size: .; length: 17; CDR3: CASSQSGSGTVADTQYF; DNA: TGCGCCAGCAGCCAGAGCGGGAGCGGGACCGTAGCGGATACGCAGTATTTT
D: TRBD1; V: TRBV18; J: TRBJ2-7; size: .; length: 12; CDR3: CASSDRGDEQYF; DNA: TGTGCCAGCTCTGACAGGGGCGACGAGCAGTACTTC
D: .; V: TRBV7-2; J: TRBJ2-2; size: .; length: 14; CDR3: CASSLNRVSGELFF; DNA: TGTGCCAGCAGCTTAAACAGGGTATCCGGGGAGCTGTTTTTT
D: .; V: TRBV7-7; J: TRBJ2-1; size: .; length: 14; CDR3: CASSPNARQSKQFF; DNA: TGTGCCAGCAGCCCTAATGCGCGACAGTCGAAGCAGTTCTTC
D: .; V: TRBV15; J: TRBJ2-2; size: few; length: 15; CDR3: CATSRVRGYTGELFF; DNA: TGTGCCACCAGCAGAGTTCGGGGGTACACCGGGGAGCTGTTTTTT
D: TRBD2; V: TRBV5-4; J: TRBJ2-7; size: few; length: 13; CDR3: CASTRDYSYEQYF; DNA: TGTGCCAGCACACGGGACTACTCCTACGAGCAGTACTTC
D: .; V: TRBV4-3; J: TRBJ1-6; size: .; length: 16; CDR3: CASSPEGRESNSPLHF; DNA: TGCGCCAGCAGCCCGGAGGGAAGGGAGAGTAATTCACCCCTCCACTTT
D: TRBD2; V: TRBV5-4; J: TRBJ2-2; size: .; length: 15; CDR3: CASSLGLAATGELFF; DNA: TGTGCCAGCAGCTTGGGGCTAGCGGCGACCGGGGAGCTGTTTTTT
D: .; V: TRBV6-1; J: TRBJ2-1; size: .; length: 16; CDR3: CASREYTSLIYNEQFF; DNA: TGTGCCAGCAGGGAATATACTAGTCTCATCTACAATGAGCAGTTCTTC
D: .; V: TRBV11-2; J: TRBJ1-1; size: .; length: 17; CDR3: CASSLVFGSVMNTEAFF; DNA: TGTGCCAGCAGCTTAGTTTTTGGGAGCGTCATGAACACTGAAGCTTTCTTT
D: TRBD1; V: TRBV28; J: TRBJ1-5; size: .; length: 15; CDR3: CASRPGQVGNQPQHF; DNA: TGTGCCAGCAGGCCGGGACAGGTGGGCAATCAGCCCCAGCATTTT
D: TRBD1; V: TRBV6-1; J: TRBJ2-7; size: .; length: 15; CDR3: CASSDKGGSSYEQYF; DNA: TGTGCCAGCAGTGATAAAGGGGGCAGCTCCTACGAGCAGTACTTC
D: .; V: TRBV28; J: TRBJ1-2; size: .; length: 14; CDR3: CASSHPSGNYGYTF; DNA: TGTGCCAGCAGTCACCCTTCAGGGAACTATGGCTACACCTTC
D: .; V: TRBV19; J: TRBJ2-6; size: .; length: 13; CDR3: CASSITGTNVLTF; DNA: TGTGCCAGTAGTATTACGGGTACCAACGTCCTGACTTTC
D: TRBD1; V: TRBV2; J: TRBJ1-3; size: .; length: 17; CDR3: CASSSTGTGGSGNTIYF; DNA: TGTGCCAGCAGTTCTACCGGGACAGGGGGCTCTGGAAACACCATATATTTT
D: TRBD1; V: TRBV28; J: TRBJ1-4; size: .; length: 16; CDR3: CASSSPGQGGREKLFF; DNA: TGTGCCAGCAGTTCTCCAGGACAGGGCGGTAGGGAAAAACTGTTTTTT
D: TRBD2; V: TRBV18; J: TRBJ2-1; size: .; length: 15; CDR3: CASSPAAGGPIEQFF; DNA: TGTGCCAGCTCACCGGCAGCGGGAGGGCCTATTGAGCAGTTCTTC
D: TRBD1; V: TRBV6-5; J: TRBJ1-5; size: .; length: 13; CDR3: CASRGQEHQPQHF; DNA: TGTGCCAGCAGAGGACAGGAACATCAGCCCCAGCATTTT
D: .; V: TRBV7-9; J: TRBJ1-4; size: .; length: 15; CDR3: CASSPEWGAEEKLFF; DNA: TGTGCCAGCAGCCCTGAATGGGGGGCTGAGGAAAAACTGTTTTTT
D: TRBD1; V: TRBV28; J: TRBJ2-2; size: .; length: 15; CDR3: CASSQGQSDTGELFF; DNA: TGTGCCAGCAGTCAGGGACAGTCGGACACCGGGGAGCTGTTTTTT
D: TRBD2; V: TRBV6-4; J: TRBJ2-1; size: once; length: 12; CDR3: CASRGLAGDQFF; DNA: TGTGCCAGCAGAGGACTAGCGGGAGACCAGTTCTTC
D: TRBD2; V: TRBV3-1/TRBV3-2; J: TRBJ2-3; size: .; length: 18; CDR3: CASSQGKGWTSGTDTQYF; DNA: TGTGCCAGCAGCCAAGGAAAAGGTTGGACTAGCGGGACAGATACGCAGTATTTT
D: .; V: TRBV7-2; J: TRBJ2-1; size: .; length: 11; CDR3: CASSFGWAQFF; DNA: TGTGCCAGCAGCTTCGGTTGGGCGCAGTTCTTC
D: .; V: TRBV18; J: TRBJ1-2; size: once; length: 12; CDR3: CASSPGPDGYTF; DNA: TGTGCCAGCTCACCCGGCCCTGATGGCTACACCTTC
D: TRBD1; V: TRBV7-2; J: TRBJ2-6; size: .; length: 17; CDR3: CASRPPRTGPPNFPLTF; DNA: TGTGCCAGCAGGCCCCCAAGGACAGGGCCGCCCAATTTCCCCCTGACTTTC
D: TRBD2; V: TRBV11-2; J: TRBJ2-6; size: .; length: 17; CDR3: CASSLTIRGVGANVLTF; DNA: TGTGCCAGCAGCTTAACGATTCGGGGGGTTGGGGCCAACGTCCTGACTTTC
D: .; V: TRBV7-3; J: TRBJ2-2; size: .; length: 17; CDR3: CASSLFYGPANTGELFF; DNA: TGTGCCAGCAGCTTATTCTATGGTCCAGCGAACACCGGGGAGCTGTTTTTT
D: .; V: TRBV6-2/TRBV6-3; J: TRBJ2-7; size: few; length: 15; CDR3: CASTPKEGGNYEQYF; DNA: TGTGCCAGCACCCCTAAAGAGGGCGGGAACTACGAGCAGTACTTC